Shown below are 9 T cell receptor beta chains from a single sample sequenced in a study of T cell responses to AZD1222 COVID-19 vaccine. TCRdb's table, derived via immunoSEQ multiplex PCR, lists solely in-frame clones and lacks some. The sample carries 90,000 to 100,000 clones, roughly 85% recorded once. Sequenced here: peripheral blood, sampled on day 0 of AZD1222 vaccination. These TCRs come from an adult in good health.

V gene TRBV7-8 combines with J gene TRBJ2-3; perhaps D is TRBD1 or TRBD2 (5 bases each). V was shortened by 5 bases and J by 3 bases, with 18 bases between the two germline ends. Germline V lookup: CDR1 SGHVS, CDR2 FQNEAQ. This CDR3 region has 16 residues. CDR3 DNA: TGTGCCAGCAGCCCACGGGACGTTGGTTCTACAGATACGCAGTATTTT. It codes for CASSPRDVGSTDTQYF.

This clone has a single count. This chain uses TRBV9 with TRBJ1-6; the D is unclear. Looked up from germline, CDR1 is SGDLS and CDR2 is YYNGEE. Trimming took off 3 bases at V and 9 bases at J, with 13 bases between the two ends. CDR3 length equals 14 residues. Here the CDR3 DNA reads TGTGCCAGCAGCGCCGAACTTTCAAGTTCACCCCTCCACTTT. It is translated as CASSAELSSSPLHF.

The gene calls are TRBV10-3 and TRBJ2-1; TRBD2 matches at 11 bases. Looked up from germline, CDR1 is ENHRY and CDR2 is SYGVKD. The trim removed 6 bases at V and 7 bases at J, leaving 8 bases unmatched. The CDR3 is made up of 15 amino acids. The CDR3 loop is CAIRILAGELNEQFF. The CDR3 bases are TGTGCCATCAGGATACTAGCGGGAGAATTGAATGAGCAGTTCTTC.

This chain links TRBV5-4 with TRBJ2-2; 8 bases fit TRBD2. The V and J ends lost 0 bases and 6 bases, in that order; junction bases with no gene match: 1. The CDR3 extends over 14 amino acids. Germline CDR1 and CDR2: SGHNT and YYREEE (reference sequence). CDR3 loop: CASSLEAGAGELFF. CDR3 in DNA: TGTGCCAGCAGCTTGGAAGCGGGAGCCGGGGAGCTGTTTTTT.

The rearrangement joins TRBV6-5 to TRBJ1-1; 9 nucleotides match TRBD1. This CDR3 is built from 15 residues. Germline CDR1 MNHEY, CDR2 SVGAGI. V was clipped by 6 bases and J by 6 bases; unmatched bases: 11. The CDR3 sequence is CASRTSGTGKPEAFF. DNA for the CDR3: TGTGCCAGCAGGACGTCCGGGACAGGGAAACCTGAAGCTTTCTTT.

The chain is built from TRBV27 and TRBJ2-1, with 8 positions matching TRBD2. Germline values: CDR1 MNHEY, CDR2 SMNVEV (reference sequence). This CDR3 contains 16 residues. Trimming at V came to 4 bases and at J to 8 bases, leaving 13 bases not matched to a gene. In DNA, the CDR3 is TGTGCCAGCAGTTCCTGGGGCGGGGGGCCTTGGGATGAGCAGTTCTTC. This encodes CASSSWGGGPWDEQFF.

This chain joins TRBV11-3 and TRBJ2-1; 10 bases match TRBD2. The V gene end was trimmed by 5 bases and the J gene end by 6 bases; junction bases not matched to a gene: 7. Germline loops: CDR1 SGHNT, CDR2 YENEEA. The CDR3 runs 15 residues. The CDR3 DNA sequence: TGTGCCAGCAGCACTAGCGGGGCCCACCTCAATGAGCAGTTCTTC. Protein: CASSTSGAHLNEQFF.

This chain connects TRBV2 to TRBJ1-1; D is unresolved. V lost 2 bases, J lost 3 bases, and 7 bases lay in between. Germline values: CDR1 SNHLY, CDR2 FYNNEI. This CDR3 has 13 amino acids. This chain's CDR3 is CASSESLDTEAFF. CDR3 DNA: TGTGCCAGCAGTGAATCCCTAGACACTGAAGCTTTCTTT.

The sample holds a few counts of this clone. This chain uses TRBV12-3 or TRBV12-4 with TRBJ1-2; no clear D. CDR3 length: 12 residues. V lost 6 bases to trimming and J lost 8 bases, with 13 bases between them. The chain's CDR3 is CASSPGSGGYTF. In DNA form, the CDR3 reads TGTGCCAGCAGCCCGGGATCGGGGGGCTACACCTTC.